The following is a TCR beta chain sequence with its context. Its specific antigen is unknown. Per-nucleotide qualities are absent, and no much larger clonotype sits a single base away. In light of the paper, this sample's time point label describes: patch test 3, about 24 weeks after DPC sensitization. The treatment or condition label, read with the paper, signifies: therapeutic diphenylcyclopropenone sensitization with weekly scalp DPC. At each patch-test visit, blood was drawn before the patch test was applied. To be eligible, patients had to be aged 18 to 70, diagnosed with alopecia and judged suitable for DPC therapy, while pregnant patients were excluded. Total RNA was isolated from unfractionated whole blood collected in Tempus Blood RNA tubes. The germline ends are 10 bases apart after V is trimmed by 4 bases and J by 0 bases. The CDR3 sequence holds 14 residues, the cysteine and phenylalanine included. The read is trimmed to its CDR3 DNA, 42 bases read in frame from base 1. Via the germline V gene, CDR1 is MDHEN and CDR2 SYDVKM.

This specimen belongs to a study of human T cells and chemical hapten exposure (dated by TCRdb to the early 2020s). Regarding the complete study: For sensitization, 2% DPC in acetone was applied to a roughly 2 cm by roughly 2 cm area of upper inner arm skin. Throughout the study period of approximately 23 weeks, patients also received therapeutic DPC doses to the scalp every week. The mostly female patient cohort included alopecia areata with under or over 50% scalp involvement, alopecia totalis and alopecia universalis. Libraries were pooled for sequencing, and per-sample TCR yields varied mainly because of small differences in library volumes within the pool. Patch testing was performed on the upper back with Finn chambers containing 0.01% DPC, and the patch tests were scored after 6 days according to International Contact Dermatitis Research Group standards. This study followed changes in the peripheral blood TCR repertoire in vivo during primary and secondary sensitization of alopecia patients to the hapten diphenylcyclopropenone (DPC). Blood was sampled from patients pre-sensitization (week 0) and at 2, 6 and about 24 weeks after DPC sensitization. Roughly 30 alopecia patients provided blood for TCR sequencing at one to four time points (pre-sensitization, 2, 6 and 24 weeks). Points the paper makes about the study in general: Compared with pre-sensitization or healthy control sets, expanded TCRs formed significantly more large CDR3 similarity clusters, which is consistent with antigen-driven responses. DPC sensitization did not change the number of TCRs with a frequency above 1 in 1000, and there was no evidence of changes in global repertoire structure. The number of PT1 expanded TCRs positively correlated with patch test score, significant at thresholds 8, 16 and 32 but not 4. Repeated subsampling changed both the strength of the expansion versus patch-test correlation and the threshold at which that correlation became significant. Because all patients had alopecia, a presumed autoimmune disease, the immune response of the patients might differ from that of healthy individuals.

The library was built by means of RACE. The reads were generated on a NextSeq 500. Library preparation attached unique molecular identifiers to individual cDNA molecules for quantitative, reproducible TCR counting. Both TCR alpha and TCR beta chains were sequenced from each blood RNA sample. As for how the authors treated the data: A median of about 89,000 TCRs per sample was observed, with a range of 23,224 to 690,600. The Decombinator software suite was used to annotate the V, J and CDR3 of the TCR reads. Every sample was subsampled to the same number of TCRs (28,000) for the PS versus PT1 abundance plots. Expanded TCRs were defined as absent before sensitization and observed at least eight times at the 2-week time point. TCRdb reprocessed the public reads (quality trimming at Q25 with fastp, clone calling with MiXCR) and kept in-frame beta chains. Each record represents a unique CDR3 protein, reported with the most common genes and DNA among its rows. It is TCRdb's table, rather than the study itself, that gives the V and J calls and clone size. The sample table records about 84,000 distinct CDR3 sequences; 10% to 11% of these occur just once. Approximately 3.5% of the sample is in the top ten clones.

Sequencing was performed on whole blood, taken in connection with sensitization to the hapten diphenylcyclopropenone (DPC). The origin of this receptor is a woman aged 45-65 years with alopecia areata. Some clones in this sample may be carry-over from other donors' samples. The chain links TRBV28 with TRBJ2-7, with a tentative D gene TRBD1 over 5 matching bases. For the CDR3, the sequence is CASSSRASSYEQYF. Read as DNA, the sequence is TGTGCCAGCAGTTCCAGGGCTAGCTCCTACGAGCAGTACTTC.